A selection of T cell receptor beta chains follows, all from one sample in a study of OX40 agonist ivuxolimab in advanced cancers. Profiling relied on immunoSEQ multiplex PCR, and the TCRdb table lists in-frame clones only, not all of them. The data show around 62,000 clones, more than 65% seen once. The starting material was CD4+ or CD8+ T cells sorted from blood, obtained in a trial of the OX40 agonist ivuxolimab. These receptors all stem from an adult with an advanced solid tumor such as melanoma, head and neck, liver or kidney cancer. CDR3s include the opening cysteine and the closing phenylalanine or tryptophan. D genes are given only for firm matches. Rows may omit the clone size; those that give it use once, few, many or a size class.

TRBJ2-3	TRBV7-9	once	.	TGTGCCAGCAGCTTAGCGTCCACAGATACGCAGTATTTT	CASSLASTDTQYF
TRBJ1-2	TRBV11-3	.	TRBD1	TGTGCCAGCAGCTTTTGGGACAGGGACTATGGCTACACCTTC	CASSFWDRDYGYTF
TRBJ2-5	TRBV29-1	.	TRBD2	TGCAGCGTCGACGACCCCTGGACTAGCCAAGAGACCCAGTACTTC	CSVDDPWTSQETQYF
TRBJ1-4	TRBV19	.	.	TGTGCCAGTAGTCCCGAGCGGGGGCGCAATGAAAAACTGTTTTTT	CASSPERGRNEKLFF
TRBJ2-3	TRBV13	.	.	TGTGCCAGCAGCTTACAGGGGTCCGCAGGAGGCACAGATACGCAGTATTTT	CASSLQGSAGGTDTQYF
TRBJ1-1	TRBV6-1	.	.	TGTGCCAGCAATAAGTGGGGGAACACTGAAGCTTTCTTT	CASNKWGNTEAFF
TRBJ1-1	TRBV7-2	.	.	TGTGCCAGCAGCTTAGCCACTGGACCGCCCACTGAAGCTTTCTTT	CASSLATGPPTEAFF
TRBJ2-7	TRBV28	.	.	TGTGCCAGCAGTTTGTTGAGGGCCGAGCAGTACTTC	CASSLLRAEQYF
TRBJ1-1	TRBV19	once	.	TGTGCCAGTAGTATAAGGAGTCAAAACACTGAAGCTTTCTTT	CASSIRSQNTEAFF
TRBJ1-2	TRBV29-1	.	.	TGCAGCGTTGATGGGGCAGGCTCCTATGGCTACACCTTC	CSVDGAGSYGYTF
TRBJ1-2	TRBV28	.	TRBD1	TGTGCCAGCAGTTTATCGAGGGGGCTTGGCGGCTACACCTTC	CASSLSRGLGGYTF
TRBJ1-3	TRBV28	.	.	TGTGCCAGCACAGTCCCTGGAAACACCATATATTTT	CASTVPGNTIYF
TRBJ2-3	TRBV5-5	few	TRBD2	TGTGCCAGCAGCTTGGTTCCGGGAGGTGGTACAGATACGCAGTATTTT	CASSLVPGGGTDTQYF
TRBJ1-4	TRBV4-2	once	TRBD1	TGTGCCAGCAGCCCAGACGGGACAGTCGAAAAACTGTTTTTT	CASSPDGTVEKLFF
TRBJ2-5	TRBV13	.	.	TGTGCCAGCAGCTACCGGACTATAAGGGAGACCCAGTACTTC	CASSYRTIRETQYF
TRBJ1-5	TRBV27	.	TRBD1	TGTGCCAGCAGGTTGGGGACAGGCAATCAGCCCCAGCATTTT	CASRLGTGNQPQHF
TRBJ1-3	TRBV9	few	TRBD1	TGTGCCAGCAGCGTAGCGGACAGGGGGGGTGGAAACACCATATATTTT	CASSVADRGGGNTIYF
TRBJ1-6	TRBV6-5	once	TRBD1	TGTGCCAGCAGTTGGACAGGGTTGGATTCACCCCTCCACTTT	CASSWTGLDSPLHF
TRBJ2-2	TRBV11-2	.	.	TGTGCCAGCAGCTCCCACATTAGCGTTATCGCCGGGGAGCTGTTTTTT	CASSSHISVIAGELFF
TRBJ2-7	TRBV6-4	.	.	TGTGCCAGCAGTGACAGGGAAGGGGACGAGCAGTACTTC	CASSDREGDEQYF
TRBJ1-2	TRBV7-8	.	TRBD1	TGTGCCAGCAGCTGGGGGGTCAGGGGGAATGGCTACACCTTC	CASSWGVRGNGYTF
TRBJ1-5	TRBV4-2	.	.	TGTGCCAGCAGCCTAACCTGGGGGGGCACTCAGCCCCAGCATTTT	CASSLTWGGTQPQHF
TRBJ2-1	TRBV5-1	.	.	TGCGCCAGCAGCTTGGACAGGTCCTACAATGAGCAGTTCTTC	CASSLDRSYNEQFF
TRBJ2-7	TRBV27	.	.	TGTGCCAGCAGCTCCCCGGGCCGGGACGAGCAGTACTTC	CASSSPGRDEQYF
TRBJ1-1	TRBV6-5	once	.	TGTGCCAGCAGTTACCGCCAAGTCAATCCGAACACTGAAGCTTTCTTT	CASSYRQVNPNTEAFF
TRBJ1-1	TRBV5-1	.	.	TGCGCCAGCAGCCTGGATGTAGGGGCTGGCACTGAAGCTTTCTTT	CASSLDVGAGTEAFF
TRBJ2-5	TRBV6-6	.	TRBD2	TGTGCCAGCAGCCGGACTAGCGGGGGGGCCGGGGAGACCCAGTACTTC	CASSRTSGGAGETQYF
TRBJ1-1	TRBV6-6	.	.	TGTGCCAGCAGTTCTTGGGGGACTGAAGCTTTCTTT	CASSSWGTEAFF
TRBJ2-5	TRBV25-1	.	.	TGTGCCAGCAGTCGAATCGGGATCCAAGCGTTGGAGACCCAGTACTTC	CASSRIGIQALETQYF
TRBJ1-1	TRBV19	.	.	TGTGCCAGTAGTCCGGACATACTGACTGAAGCTTTCTTT	CASSPDILTEAFF
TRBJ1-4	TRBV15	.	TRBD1	TGTGCCACCAGCACGACAGGGGGCAGTGAAAAACTGTTTTTT	CATSTTGGSEKLFF
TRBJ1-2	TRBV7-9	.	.	TGTGCCAGCAGCACACGACCCCCAAGGGGCTACACCTTC	CASSTRPPRGYTF
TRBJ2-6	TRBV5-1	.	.	TGCGCCAGCAGCTTCACGGTAGTTGGGGACTCTGGGGCCAACGTCCTGACTTTC	CASSFTVVGDSGANVLTF
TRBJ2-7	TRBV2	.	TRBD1	TGTGCCAGCAAGGGACAGGGGGCCTCCTACGAGCAGTACTTC	CASKGQGASYEQYF
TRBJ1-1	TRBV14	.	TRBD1	TGTGCCAGCAGCCAAGATACAGGGGGCTACACTGAAGCTTTCTTT	CASSQDTGGYTEAFF
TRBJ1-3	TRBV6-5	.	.	TGTGCCAGCAGTGAAGTGTCAGGGGGAAACACCATATATTTT	CASSEVSGGNTIYF
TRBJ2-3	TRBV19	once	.	TGTGCCAGTAACGAGGGGTGGGGTGTCACAGATACGCAGTATTTT	CASNEGWGVTDTQYF
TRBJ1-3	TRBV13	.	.	TGTGCCAGCAGCTTACTCCAGGGGCGCTCTGGAAACACCATATATTTT	CASSLLQGRSGNTIYF
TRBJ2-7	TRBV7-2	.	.	TGTGCCAGCAGCTTATTGACGGATACCCAGCAGTACTTC	CASSLLTDTQQYF
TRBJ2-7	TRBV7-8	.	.	TGTGCCAGCGGGAGGGCAGGGGGAGGGAACGAGCAGTACTTC	CASGRAGGGNEQYF
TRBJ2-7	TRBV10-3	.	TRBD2	TGTGCCATCAGTGACCGGGAGGGCTGGGACTACGAGCAGTACTTC	CAISDREGWDYEQYF
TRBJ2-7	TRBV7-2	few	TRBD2	TGTGCCAGCAGCTCCCGGACAGCGGGGGGGCCCTACGAGCAGTACTTC	CASSSRTAGGPYEQYF
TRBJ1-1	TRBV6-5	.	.	TGTGCCAGCAGTTACCACACTGAAGCTTTCTTT	CASSYHTEAFF
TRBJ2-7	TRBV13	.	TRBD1	TGTGCCAGCAGCCCCCCGGACAGGGACTACGAGCAGTACTTC	CASSPPDRDYEQYF
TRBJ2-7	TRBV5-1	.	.	TGCGCCAGCAGCTCGGCCCAGAACCAGCTCCGGGAGCAGTACTTC	CASSSAQNQLREQYF
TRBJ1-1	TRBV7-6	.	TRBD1	TGTGCCAGCAGCTTAGCAAGAGGACAGGGGGGCTCGGGCACTGAAGCTTTCTTT	CASSLARGQGGSGTEAFF
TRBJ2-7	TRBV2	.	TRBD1	TGTGCCACTAAGGGGGCTCCGGGCGGGTACGAGCAGTACTTC	CATKGAPGGYEQYF
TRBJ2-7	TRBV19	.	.	TGTGCCAGTAGTATGGTCGGCCGGCTGCAGTACTTC	CASSMVGRLQYF
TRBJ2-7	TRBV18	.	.	TGTGCCAGCTCACCATCGACACTCAACGAGCAGTACTTC	CASSPSTLNEQYF
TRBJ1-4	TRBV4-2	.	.	TGTGCCAGCAGCCAAGGCAGGGAAAAACTGTTTTTT	CASSQGREKLFF
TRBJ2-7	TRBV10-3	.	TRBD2	TGTGCCATCAGTGAGTCGACTAGCGGGACCTACGAGCAGTACTTC	CAISESTSGTYEQYF
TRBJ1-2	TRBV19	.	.	TGTGCCAGTAGTATTAGTAAGGGACGAGGGGGCTACACCTTC	CASSISKGRGGYTF